This T cell receptor beta chain was captured in a study of blood T cells in healthy people across ages. On the study more broadly: About one barcoded beta molecule per two T cells came from capture by template switching.

PCR was performed a second time for about 6 to 12 cycles using a sample-barcoded 5' primer and a J-beta primer mix. Each of the cDNA molecules was tagged by a template-switch adaptor with 12 random nucleotides. The yield of each sample was at least 2.5 million CDR3-containing paired-end reads. A single record per CDR3 protein comes from TCRdb applying MiXCR to the 5' RACE reads. The sample shows 1.8 million or so distinct CDR3 sequences, around 42% of them seen only once. Note on this clonotype: Its cognate antigen is unknown.

Study-wide results and caveats: Investigators treated diversity estimates from one million T cells as underestimates.

Sequencing input: blood. The TCR originated in a human donor in good health.

The CDR3 loop reads CASSLASGGASGYTF. Here the CDR3 DNA reads TGCGCCAGCAGCTTGGCCTCGGGGGGCGCGTCTGGCTACACCTTC. This rearrangement joins TRBV5-1 to TRBJ1-2, with D perhaps TRBD1 (6 bases). This CDR3 is 15 amino acids long. From germline, CDR1 is SGHRS and CDR2 YFSETQ. V was clipped by 0 bases and J by 7 bases, with 16 bases between them.